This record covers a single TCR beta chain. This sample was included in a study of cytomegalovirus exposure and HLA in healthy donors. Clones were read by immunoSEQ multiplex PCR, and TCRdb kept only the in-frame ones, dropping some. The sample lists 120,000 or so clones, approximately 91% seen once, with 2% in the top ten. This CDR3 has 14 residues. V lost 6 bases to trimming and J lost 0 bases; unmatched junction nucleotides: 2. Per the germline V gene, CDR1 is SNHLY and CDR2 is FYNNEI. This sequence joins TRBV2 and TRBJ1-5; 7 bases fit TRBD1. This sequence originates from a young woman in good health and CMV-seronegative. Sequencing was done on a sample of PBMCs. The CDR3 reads CASRGQISNQPQHF. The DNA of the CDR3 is TGTGCCAGCAGGGGACAGATTAGCAATCAGCCCCAGCATTTT.